The T cell receptor beta chain under discussion was sequenced for a study of blood T cells in healthy people across ages. Turning to the study itself: Researchers report that template switching captured about one barcoded beta molecule per two T cells.

Samples had at least 6.5 million PBMCs isolated from them. This clonotype has a handful of counts. Primers used in a second PCR of about 7 to 12 cycles were a sample-barcoded 5' primer and a J-beta primer mix. Each CDR3 protein is one row after TCRdb ran MiXCR on the 5' RACE reads. The data contain roughly 1.5 million distinct CDR3 sequences, 35% to 45% of them seen just once; the ten biggest clones take up over 3.5%. The CDR3 has 12 residues. Germline V gives CDR1 LGHDT, CDR2 YNNKEL (reference sequence). V lost 4 bases to trimming and J lost 11 bases, with 12 bases between them. Input material: blood. The gene calls are TRBV3-1 and TRBJ1-5; D gene uncertain. The sequence derives from a woman between 18 and 29 years old in good health. The CDR3 DNA is TGTGCCAGCAGCCTTAGAGACGCAGCCCAGCATTTT. Translating it yields CASSLRDAAQHF.